This entry lists 2 T cell receptor beta chains sequenced from one sample in a study of yellow fever vaccine responses in identical twins. TCRdb reprocessed the RT-PCR reads via MiXCR and lists one record per CDR3 protein. The sample includes 800 to 1,100 distinct CDR3 sequences, approximately 91% seen only once; the top ten take 2.5% to 3%. Here the sequenced sample was T cells from blood (PBMCs), unsorted or a sorted subset (not recorded which), taken before or after yellow fever vaccination (not recorded which). These receptors came from a woman aged 18-35 years who received the yellow fever vaccine.

The chain combines TRBV10-1 with TRBJ2-1; 16 bases are a match to TRBD2. The CDR3 spans 17 residues. Germline CDR1 reads WNHNN; CDR2 reads SYGVQD (reference sequence). V was pared by 6 bases and J by 8 bases, with 10 bases of the junction left unmatched. CDR3 nucleotide sequence: TGCGCCAGCAGCACCGGGACTAGCGGGAGGGCTAAGTATGAGCAGTTCTTC. As protein: CASSTGTSGRAKYEQFF.

V usage is TRBV7-9 and J usage is TRBJ2-3; D gene unclear. The germline gives CDR1 SEHNR, CDR2 FQNEAQ (reference sequence). V shed 2 bases and J shed 6 bases, with 15 bases lying between them. This CDR3 is built from 15 residues. The CDR3 protein is CASSLYSPEWDTQYF. The CDR3 DNA is TGTGCCAGCAGCTTATATAGCCCAGAATGGGATACGCAGTATTTT.